The 10 T cell receptor beta chains reported below all come from one sample, sequenced in a study of T cell repertoires in cytomegalovirus infection. These TCRs are of unknown antigen specificity. Each CDR3 protein is one row after TCRdb ran MiXCR on the reads. Of 830,000 or so distinct CDR3 sequences in the sample, about 30% were seen once. The sample in question was cultured CD8+ T cells from PBMCs, obtained from culture after CMV antigen stimulation. The receptors were gathered from a human donor in good health (CMV status not recorded). Some clones in this sample may be carry-over from other donors' samples.

The rearrangement links TRBV5-4 to TRBJ2-6; 9 positions match TRBD1. Germline V gives CDR1 SGHNT, CDR2 YYREEE (reference sequence). V dropped 6 bases and J dropped 0; count of bases not matched to a gene: 7. The CDR3 sequence is 17 residues long. CDR3 sequence reads: CASIRTGANSGANVLTF. The DNA for the CDR3 is TGTGCCAGCATTCGGACAGGGGCGAACTCTGGGGCCAACGTCCTGACTTTC. Complete variable domain (other parts from reference TRBV5-4 and TRBJ2-6): ETGVTQSPTHLIKTRGQQVTLRCSSQSGHNTVSWYQQALGQGPQFIFQYYREEENGRGNFPPRFSGLQFPNYSSELNVNALELDDSALYLCASIRTGANSGANVLTFGAGSRLTVL.

The rearrangement links TRBV19 to TRBJ2-6; unclear D gene. CDR1 is LNHDA and CDR2 is SQIVND in the germline V gene (reference sequence). The V end lost 6 bases, the J end lost 0 bases, and 6 bases lay between the germline ends. The CDR3 extends over 14 amino acids. CDR3 sequence (DNA): TGTGCCAGTAGAACAGACTCTGGGGCCAACGTCCTGACTTTC. This encodes CASRTDSGANVLTF.

The V call is TRBV20-1, the J call TRBJ2-1, with D possibly being TRBD2 (5 bases). Looked up from germline, CDR1 is DFQATT and CDR2 is SNEGSKA (reference sequence). The CDR3 consists of 12 residues. V gave up 6 bases and J gave up 2 bases, with 8 bases separating them. This CDR3 reads CSARGTYNEQFF. The CDR3 DNA sequence: TGCAGTGCCCGGGGAACCTACAATGAGCAGTTCTTC.

Concerning this clonotype: At one end, the junction sequence differs from germline, possibly due to a read error. J is TRBJ1-3 and V is TRBV9; D possibly corresponds to TRBD1 (6 bases). Germline CDR1 is SGDLS and CDR2 is YYNGEE. The CDR3 is 17 amino acids. The CDR3 loop is CANSAYLTGSSGNTIYF. The CDR3 DNA follows: TGTGCCAACAGCGCCTACCTCACAGGGTCCTCTGGAAACACCATATATTTT.

This chain connects TRBV20-1 to TRBJ2-1, with D possibly matching TRBD1 (6 bases). Germline V gene lookup returns CDR1 DFQATT and CDR2 SNEGSKA (reference sequence). The CDR3 has 16 residues. V was cut by 3 bases and J by 2 bases, with 17 bases left in between. The CDR3 loop reads CSARGQGTTTYNEQFF. In nucleotides, the CDR3 is TGCAGTGCTAGGGGGCAGGGGACGACAACCTACAATGAGCAGTTCTTC.

This clonotype appeared many times. This chain uses TRBV4-1 with TRBJ2-5; D remains unclear. V lost 4 bases, J lost 1 base, and 19 bases lay in between. The V gene's germline CDR1 is MGHRA and CDR2 YSYEKL. The CDR3 loop spans 17 amino acids. As DNA, the CDR3 is TGCGCCAGCAGCCCCCGATATACACAACCAGGCCAAGAGACCCAGTACTTC. Amino acids: CASSPRYTQPGQETQYF.

V is TRBV7-8 and J is TRBJ1-2; D possibly corresponds to TRBD1 (6 bases). Germline loops: CDR1 SGHVS, CDR2 FQNEAQ. The CDR3 spans 14 residues. V dropped 5 bases and J dropped 4 bases, with 14 bases sitting between them. Here the CDR3 DNA reads TGTGCCAGCAGCATCGGAACAGGGATCTATGGCTACACCTTC. As protein: CASSIGTGIYGYTF.

A few counts support this clonotype. The chain uses TRBV12-3 or TRBV12-4 and TRBJ1-4, with D uncertain. The CDR3 sequence is 13 residues long. V was trimmed by 1 base and J by 14 bases, leaving 14 bases between them. CDR3: CASSLGARYSLFF. The CDR3 DNA is TGTGCCAGCAGTTTAGGGGCCAGATATTCCCTGTTTTTT.

This clonotype was observed a few times. The gene calls are TRBV3-1 and TRBJ1-1; D remains ambiguous. The CDR3 sequence is 16 residues long. Germline V gene lookup returns CDR1 LGHDT and CDR2 YNNKEL (reference sequence). The V and J ends lost 1 base and 3 bases respectively, with 15 bases between them. CDR3 amino acids: CASSQVTFKMDTEAFF. CDR3 in DNA: TGTGCCAGCAGCCAAGTAACTTTTAAGATGGACACTGAAGCTTTCTTT.

About this clonotype: Sequence at one end of the junction differs from germline and may be a read error. V is TRBV5-6 and J is TRBJ2-3; D call uncertain. Per the germline V gene, CDR1 is SGHDT and CDR2 is YYEEEE. The CDR3 is made up of 14 amino acids. For the CDR3, the DNA is TGTGTCAGCAGCTTCGGACGCCCTACAGATACGCAGTATTTT. Translated: CVSSFGRPTDTQYF.